The rows below give T cell receptor beta chains drawn from one sample of a study of blood T cell repertoires in COVID-19. Measured with immunoSEQ multiplex PCR; TCRdb has only the in-frame clones, and not every one. The sample includes about 150,000 clones, roughly 83% seen only once; the top ten take roughly 5%. The sample taken for sequencing was PBMCs or T cells enriched from blood (not recorded which). These receptor sequences come from a man between 65 and 80 years old who had been exposed to COVID-19. The CDR3 runs from the conserved cysteine through the conserved F or W. The order of the fields is V gene, J gene, CDR3 protein.

V: TRBV7-9; J: TRBJ2-1; CDR3: CASSPVLAGTNEQFF
V: TRBV11-2; J: TRBJ2-2; CDR3: CASSFRSGRGTGELFF
V: TRBV7-6; J: TRBJ2-5; CDR3: CASSPGGRDWETQYF
V: TRBV3-1/TRBV3-2; J: TRBJ2-3; CDR3: CASSQELRLTGSSTDTQYF
V: TRBV27; J: TRBJ2-7; CDR3: CASKGAYEQYF
V: TRBV9; J: TRBJ2-1; CDR3: CASSEPSRVPAGGDYNEQFF
V: TRBV30; J: TRBJ1-1; CDR3: CAWSVGTGINTEAFF
V: TRBV5-1; J: TRBJ2-3; CDR3: CASSGSQTTDTQYF
V: TRBV7-8; J: TRBJ2-7; CDR3: CASSLASGGTYEQYF
V: TRBV6-2/TRBV6-3; J: TRBJ1-2; CDR3: CASSYGQNYGYTF
V: TRBV3-1/TRBV3-2; J: TRBJ2-7; CDR3: CASSQDAAGGYYEQYF
V: TRBV29-1; J: TRBJ1-5; CDR3: CSVAETGSQPQHF
V: TRBV10-1; J: TRBJ1-6; CDR3: CASSETGDSRTSPLHF
V: TRBV29-1; J: TRBJ1-2; CDR3: CSVTQGYGYTF
V: TRBV7-6; J: TRBJ2-5; CDR3: CASSPSRETQYF
V: TRBV4-1; J: TRBJ2-7; CDR3: CASSPATSGSFYEQYF
V: TRBV7-9; J: TRBJ1-3; CDR3: CASSLAGTGFGNTIYF
V: TRBV3-1/TRBV3-2; J: TRBJ1-5; CDR3: CASSRDTGNQPQHF
V: TRBV5-1; J: TRBJ2-7; CDR3: CASSSLTGKGYEQYF
V: TRBV12-3/TRBV12-4; J: TRBJ1-5; CDR3: CASSLGGQPQHF
V: TRBV18; J: TRBJ2-7; CDR3: CASSHGRWPGLYEQYF
V: TRBV28; J: TRBJ1-2; CDR3: CASSLQGSYGYTF
V: TRBV3-1/TRBV3-2; J: TRBJ2-2; CDR3: CASSQDIPTGELFF
V: TRBV29-1; J: TRBJ1-2; CDR3: CSVRQGASYGYTF
V: TRBV24-1; J: TRBJ2-1; CDR3: CATSDPRGSGRTNEQFF
V: TRBV7-2; J: TRBJ1-5; CDR3: CASSLSVSNQPQHF
V: TRBV30; J: TRBJ2-1; CDR3: CAWSGTGAQYEQFF
V: TRBV6-5; J: TRBJ1-6; CDR3: CASSWASENSPLHF
V: TRBV7-2; J: TRBJ1-2; CDR3: CASSLVAAPYYGYTF
V: TRBV19; J: TRBJ1-1; CDR3: CASSIATGTALNTEAFF
V: TRBV5-1; J: TRBJ2-1; CDR3: CASSLGGQRGNEQFF
V: TRBV3-1/TRBV3-2; J: TRBJ1-1; CDR3: CASRREGSTEAFF
V: TRBV6-5; J: TRBJ1-1; CDR3: CASSYAGREAFF
V: TRBV18; J: TRBJ2-1; CDR3: CASSPPNRRVDFNEQFF
V: TRBV6-5; J: TRBJ2-7; CDR3: CASNSPGQGAGEQYF
V: TRBV7-2; J: TRBJ1-2; CDR3: CASSLSSGRINYGYTF
V: TRBV19; J: TRBJ1-5; CDR3: CASSIMGAGDQPQHF
V: TRBV21-1; J: TRBJ1-1; CDR3: CASSTKIKGAPNTEAFF